This T cell receptor beta chain was retrieved from a study of regulatory T cells in long-lasting Graves disease. For TCR beta, libraries came from iRepertoire HTBI primers and Arm-PCR of CDR3 regions. In TCRdb, the multiplex PCR reads were re-called with MiXCR into one record per CDR3 protein. The repertoire includes around 250,000 distinct CDR3 sequences, approximately 20% of them detected once, and approximately 14% sits in the top ten. This clonotype was seen many times. CDR1 SQVTM and CDR2 ANQGSEA come from the germline V gene. CDR3 length: 15 residues. V gave up 1 base and J gave up 4 bases, with 16 bases separating them. As for time point: newly diagnosed GD, antithyroid drugs for less than 3 months. Extracted RNA from PBMCs served as the source of the TCR library. The same data also went into a second study, on T cells in Graves' hyperthyroidism and ophthalmopathy. That work contributes: HTBI primers were the set used in a first-round RT-PCR of the TCR CDR3. Blood also held most thyroid clonotypes expanded beyond 0.001. From stable hyperthyroidism, ophthalmopathy was set apart by a 13 V-J model.

This specimen consisted of peripheral blood mononuclear cells (PBMCs), obtained at new diagnosis, from a patient treated with antithyroid drugs. The chain has TRBV29-1 and TRBJ1-2; no definite D call. This receptor was taken from a woman between 25 and 40 years old with Graves disease. Written as DNA, the CDR3 is TGCAGCGTTGAAGGTTTGGGGAGACAAAGCTATGGCTACACCTTC. This gives the protein CSVEGLGRQSYGYTF.